These T cell receptor beta chains were read from a single sample in a study of shared clonotypes between healthy human individuals. Generated by immunoSEQ multiplex PCR, the TCRdb table keeps only in-frame clones and is missing some. Of roughly 2,000,000 clones in the sample, about 94% were seen once. The sequenced sample consisted of naive CD8+ T cells from PBMCs. These receptors all come from a man aged 18 to 30 in good health. Some clones in this sample may be carry-over from other donors' samples. The CDR3 runs from the conserved cysteine through the conserved F or W. D genes are given only for firm matches. A row's size may be missing; if present it is once, few, many or a size class.

V gene	D gene	J gene	clone size	CDR3 protein	CDR3 DNA
TRBV7-6	TRBD2	TRBJ2-7	-	CASSLARGSSYEQYF	TGTGCCAGCAGCTTAGCGCGGGGGAGCTCCTACGAGCAGTACTTC
TRBV27	TRBD2	TRBJ2-1	-	CASSPYSGRRLHEQFF	TGTGCCAGCAGTCCATATAGCGGGAGGCGACTCCATGAGCAGTTCTTC
TRBV19	-	TRBJ2-7	-	CASVGHSYEQYF	TGTGCCAGCGTCGGACACTCCTACGAGCAGTACTTC
TRBV6-1	-	TRBJ1-2	-	CASDFGDTSYGYTF	TGTGCCAGCGACTTTGGGGACACCAGCTATGGCTACACCTTC
TRBV28	TRBD1	TRBJ1-5	-	CASGYSTGNNQPQHF	TGTGCCAGCGGGTACTCGACAGGGAATAATCAGCCCCAGCATTTT
TRBV6-5	-	TRBJ1-1	few	CASSLNSYAEAFF	TGTGCCAGCAGTCTAAATAGCTACGCTGAAGCTTTCTTT
TRBV7-8	-	TRBJ2-6	once	CASSAPIVGTGANVLTF	TGTGCCAGCAGCGCACCCATCGTCGGCACCGGGGCCAACGTCCTGACTTTC
TRBV11-2	TRBD2	TRBJ2-5	-	CASNTGLAVQETQYF	TGTGCCAGCAATACGGGACTAGCGGTCCAAGAGACCCAGTACTTC
TRBV10-3	TRBD2	TRBJ2-3	-	CAISAGGVKDTQYF	TGTGCCATCAGTGCCGGGGGGGTGAAGGATACGCAGTATTTT
TRBV4-1	-	TRBJ2-1	-	CASSPGRGSSYNEQFF	TGCGCCAGCAGCCCAGGGAGAGGGAGCTCCTACAATGAGCAGTTCTTC
TRBV27	-	TRBJ2-7	once	CASSLIPGRTYEQYF	TGTGCCAGCAGTTTAATCCCGGGGAGAACCTACGAGCAGTACTTC
TRBV9	-	TRBJ2-5	-	CASSGRGPETQYF	TGTGCCAGCAGCGGCCGGGGTCCCGAGACCCAGTACTTC
TRBV5-1	-	TRBJ2-6	-	CASSSSPGRANVLTF	TGCGCCAGCAGCTCTTCCCCAGGCAGGGCCAACGTCCTGACTTTC
TRBV5-3	-	TRBJ2-5	-	CARSLAIGETQYF	TGTGCCAGAAGCTTGGCGATAGGTGAGACCCAGTACTTC
TRBV19	-	TRBJ2-1	-	CASSRGVAPYNEQFF	TGTGCCAGTAGTAGGGGGGTGGCCCCTTACAATGAGCAGTTCTTC
TRBV13	TRBD2	TRBJ2-7	-	CASSTEGTSGSYEQYF	TGTGCCAGCAGCACCGAAGGGACTAGCGGGAGCTACGAGCAGTACTTC
TRBV28	TRBD2	TRBJ2-7	-	CASSRGLAGPLDEQYF	TGTGCCAGCAGTCGTGGACTAGCGGGACCCCTCGATGAGCAGTACTTC
TRBV6-6	TRBD1	TRBJ2-7	once	CASRLGTGNSYEQYF	TGTGCCAGCAGATTAGGGACAGGTAACTCCTACGAGCAGTACTTC
TRBV7-9	-	TRBJ2-7	-	CASRQDYEQYF	TGTGCCAGCAGACAAGACTACGAGCAGTACTTC
TRBV28	-	TRBJ1-1	once	CASSYSPNTEAFF	TGTGCCAGCAGTTACTCCCCGAACACTGAAGCTTTCTTT
TRBV6-1	-	TRBJ1-2	-	CASTGDIYGYTF	TGTGCCAGCACTGGGGACATCTATGGCTACACCTTC
TRBV9	TRBD1	TRBJ1-1	few	CASSDQGGTEAFF	TGTGCCAGCAGCGATCAGGGGGGCACTGAAGCTTTCTTT
TRBV13	-	TRBJ1-1	few	CASSQRDGLNTEAFF	TGTGCCAGCAGCCAGAGGGACGGACTGAACACTGAAGCTTTCTTT
TRBV7-9	-	TRBJ2-7	-	CASSSPRQYEQYF	TGTGCCAGCAGCTCGCCCAGACAGTACGAGCAGTACTTC
TRBV7-9	-	TRBJ1-1	-	CASRRDTEAFF	TGTGCCAGCAGGCGGGACACTGAAGCTTTCTTT
TRBV28	TRBD1	TRBJ2-7	-	CASSNRGRAWEQYF	TGTGCCAGCAGTAACAGGGGGCGTGCGTGGGAGCAGTACTTC
TRBV19	TRBD1	TRBJ2-5	once	CASSDEGALQETQYF	TGTGCCAGTAGTGATGAGGGGGCTCTACAAGAGACCCAGTACTTC
TRBV5-1	-	TRBJ2-1	-	CASSLDQTLRSNEQFF	TGCGCCAGCAGCTTGGATCAGACCCTACGGTCGAATGAGCAGTTCTTC
TRBV28	-	TRBJ1-1	-	CASSETHYTEAFF	TGTGCCAGTTCCGAGACGCATTACACTGAAGCTTTCTTT
TRBV7-9	-	TRBJ1-1	-	CASSPSGGMNTEAFF	TGTGCCAGCAGCCCTAGCGGTGGGATGAACACTGAAGCTTTCTTT
TRBV7-8	TRBD2	TRBJ2-7	-	CASSAGLAGAPYEQYF	TGTGCCAGCAGCGCGGGACTAGCGGGGGCTCCCTACGAGCAGTACTTC
TRBV7-9	-	TRBJ1-1	-	CASSLGQGLNTEAFF	TGTGCCAGCAGCTTAGGTCAGGGATTGAACACTGAAGCTTTCTTT
TRBV7-6	TRBD1	TRBJ2-2	once	CASSLAVRTGVNTGELFF	TGTGCCAGCAGCTTAGCTGTTAGGACAGGGGTGAACACCGGGGAGCTGTTTTTT
TRBV29-1	TRBD2	TRBJ2-2	-	CSVVRLAGEDTGELFF	TGCAGCGTTGTGAGGCTAGCGGGAGAGGACACCGGGGAGCTGTTTTTT
TRBV9	TRBD2	TRBJ2-1	-	CASSVSRSGRAEQFF	TGTGCCAGCAGCGTATCTCGTAGCGGGAGGGCTGAGCAGTTCTTC
TRBV7-3	-	TRBJ1-1	-	CASSPTGRVDGTEAFF	TGTGCCAGCAGCCCGACAGGCAGGGTGGATGGCACTGAAGCTTTCTTT
TRBV9	-	TRBJ2-3	once	CASSSQGRVSTDTQYF	TGTGCCAGCAGCTCCCAGGGCAGGGTCAGCACAGATACGCAGTATTTT
TRBV9	-	TRBJ2-7	-	CASSVGQAVSYEQYF	TGTGCCAGCAGCGTAGGACAGGCGGTATCCTACGAGCAGTACTTC
TRBV9	-	TRBJ2-6	-	CASSVASGANVLTF	TGTGCCAGCAGCGTGGCCTCTGGGGCCAACGTCCTGACTTTC
TRBV7-6	-	TRBJ1-4	-	CASSLGTTGHLNEKLFF	TGTGCCAGCAGCTTAGGTACAACGGGACACCTTAATGAAAAACTGTTTTTT
TRBV5-4	TRBD1	TRBJ2-7	-	CATRDSPYEQYF	TGTGCCACCCGGGACAGTCCCTACGAGCAGTACTTC
TRBV19	-	TRBJ2-6	-	CASSIPSRTGANVLTF	TGTGCCAGTAGTATACCGTCTCGAACTGGGGCCAACGTCCTGACTTTC
TRBV19	-	TRBJ1-1	few	CASISNAGGMNTEAFF	TGTGCCAGTATCAGCAACGCGGGGGGGATGAACACTGAAGCTTTCTTT
TRBV10-1	-	TRBJ2-2	-	CASSNLRGVGELFF	TGCGCCAGCAGTAACCTCAGGGGGGTCGGGGAGCTGTTTTTT
TRBV27	-	TRBJ2-7	-	CASSNRGEQYF	TGTGCCAGCAGTAACCGGGGCGAGCAGTACTTC
TRBV9	-	TRBJ1-2	-	CASSAEGDGYGYTF	TGTGCCAGCAGCGCCGAGGGGGATGGCTATGGCTACACCTTC
TRBV9	TRBD2	TRBJ2-3	-	CASTSGRGADTQYF	TGTGCCAGCACTAGCGGGAGGGGGGCAGATACGCAGTATTTT
TRBV7-8	-	TRBJ2-5	-	CASSSPLRVKETQYF	TGTGCCAGCAGCTCCCCACTCAGGGTTAAAGAGACCCAGTACTTC
TRBV27	-	TRBJ2-7	-	CASSDRDGRSYEQYF	TGTGCCAGCAGTGACCGGGACGGTCGTTCCTACGAGCAGTACTTC
TRBV7-8	-	TRBJ2-3	-	CATPGGADTQYF	TGTGCCACCCCGGGCGGTGCAGATACGCAGTATTTT
TRBV27	-	TRBJ2-7	-	CASSLAAGVTYEQYF	TGTGCCAGCAGTTTAGCTGCCGGGGTCACCTACGAGCAGTACTTC
TRBV13	-	TRBJ2-1	-	CASSLATDYNEQFF	TGTGCCAGCAGCCTAGCGACCGACTACAATGAGCAGTTCTTC
TRBV15	TRBD2	TRBJ2-1	-	CATRGDQYNEQFF	TGTGCCACCCGGGGGGATCAGTACAATGAGCAGTTCTTC
TRBV9	-	TRBJ1-5	few	CASSGAGTGYQPQHF	TGTGCCAGCAGCGGGGCAGGGACGGGCTATCAGCCCCAGCATTTT
TRBV2	TRBD1	TRBJ1-2	-	CASPRTGGVGYGYTF	TGTGCCAGCCCTCGGACAGGGGGCGTTGGCTATGGCTACACCTTC
TRBV28	TRBD1	TRBJ1-2	-	CASRDRGGNYGYTF	TGTGCCAGCAGGGACAGGGGAGGAAACTATGGCTACACCTTC
TRBV27	-	TRBJ2-1	-	CASVPTGYNEQFF	TGTGCCAGCGTGCCAACCGGCTACAATGAGCAGTTCTTC
TRBV27	-	TRBJ2-1	-	CASSLSVAASYNEQFF	TGTGCCAGCAGTTTATCTGTGGCGGCCTCCTATAATGAGCAGTTCTTC
TRBV19	-	TRBJ2-7	-	CASSIGYGGYEQYF	TGTGCCAGTAGTATCGGGTATGGGGGCTACGAGCAGTACTTC
TRBV7-9	-	TRBJ2-1	-	CASGESGGDEQFF	TGTGCCAGCGGGGAAAGCGGCGGGGATGAGCAGTTCTTC